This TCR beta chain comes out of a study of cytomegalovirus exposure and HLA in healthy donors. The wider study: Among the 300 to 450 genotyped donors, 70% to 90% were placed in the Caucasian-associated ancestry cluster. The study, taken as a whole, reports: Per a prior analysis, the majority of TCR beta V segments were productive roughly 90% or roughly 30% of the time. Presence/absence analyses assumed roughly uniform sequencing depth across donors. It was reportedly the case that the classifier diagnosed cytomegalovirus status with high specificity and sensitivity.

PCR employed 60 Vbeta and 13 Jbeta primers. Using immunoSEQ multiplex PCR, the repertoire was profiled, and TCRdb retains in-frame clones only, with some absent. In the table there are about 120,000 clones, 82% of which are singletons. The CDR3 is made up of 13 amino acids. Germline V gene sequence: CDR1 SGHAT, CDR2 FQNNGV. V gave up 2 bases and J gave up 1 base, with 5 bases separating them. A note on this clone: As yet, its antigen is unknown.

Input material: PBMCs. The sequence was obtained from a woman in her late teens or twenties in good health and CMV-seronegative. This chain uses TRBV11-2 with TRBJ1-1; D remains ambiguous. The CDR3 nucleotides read TGTGCCAGCAGCTTAAAGAGGAACACTGAAGCTTTCTTT. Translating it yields CASSLKRNTEAFF.